This T cell receptor beta chain originates from a study of shared clonotypes between healthy human individuals. This clone was recorded a few times. The germline gives CDR1 SNHLY, CDR2 FYNNEI. The CDR3 totals 13 residues. Trimming cost V 7 bases and J 2 bases, with 6 bases left between them. The authors distributed each subset's genomic DNA evenly over several immunoSEQ plates. Sequenced by immunoSEQ multiplex PCR; TCRdb stores in-frame clones only, minus some. The data hold more than 850,000 clones, with around 78% observed a single time. The sample consisted of memory CD4+ T cells from PBMCs. Subset given: CD45RA-negative fraction. The receptor was derived from a man between 18 and 29 years old in good health. Some clones in this sample may be carry-over from other donors' samples. The chain has TRBV2 and TRBJ2-6; D remains ambiguous. CDR3 sequence (DNA): TGTGCCAGCACCGGAGCTGGGGCCAACGTCCTGACTTTC. Translated, it gives CASTGAGANVLTF. Complete variable domain (other parts from reference TRBV2 and TRBJ2-6): EPEVTQTPSHQVTQMGQEVILRCVPISNHLYFYWYRQILGQKVEFLVSFYNNEISEKSEIFDDQFSVERPDGSNFTLKIRSTKLEDSAMYFCASTGAGANVLTFGAGSRLTVL.